Each of the 28 T cell receptor beta chains below was sequenced from the same sample in a study of blood T cell repertoires in COVID-19. TCRdb keeps only in-frame clones here, not all; method: immunoSEQ multiplex PCR. Among about 280,000 clones listed, approximately 83% were seen once. The sample comprised peripheral blood. The receptors here all came from a human donor in a cohort sampled during active COVID-19.

The V gene is TRBV11-2, the J gene TRBJ1-2, with 7 bases identical to TRBD1. The CDR3 extends over 14 amino acids. Germline loops: CDR1 SGHAT, CDR2 FQNNGV. J was trimmed by 4 bases and V by 7 bases; bases with no gene match: 9. CDR3: CASTLGTAFYGYTF. The CDR3 nucleotides are TGTGCCAGCACCTTGGGGACAGCTTTCTATGGCTACACCTTC.

The chain is built from TRBV19 and TRBJ2-7; 8 bases are shared with TRBD1. CDR3 length: 13 residues. The junction had 7 bases not matched to a gene; V was cut back by 8 bases and J by 4 bases. The germline V gene encodes CDR1 LNHDA and CDR2 SQIVND (reference sequence). Here the CDR3 reads CASQGATAYEQYF. The CDR3, as DNA: TGTGCCAGTCAGGGGGCTACAGCTTACGAGCAGTACTTC.

V usage is TRBV7-6 and J usage is TRBJ1-5, with D uncertain. There are 15 residues in the CDR3. CDR1 is SGHVS and CDR2 is FNYEAQ in the germline V gene. With 3 bases removed from V and 0 bases from J, the gap between germline ends came to 9 bases. The DNA of the CDR3 is TGTGCCAGCAGCTTTGGCTCATATAGCAATCAGCCCCAGCATTTT. Amino acids: CASSFGSYSNQPQHF. The full variable domain, rest sourced from reference TRBV7-6 and TRBJ1-5, is GAGVSQSPRYKVTKRGQDVALRCDPISGHVSLYWYRQALGQGPEFLTYFNYEAQQDKSGLPNDRFSAERPEGSISTLTIQRTEQRDSAMYRCASSFGSYSNQPQHFGDGTRLSIL.

CDR3 in amino acids: CASKINRGPQPQHF. As DNA, the CDR3 is TGTGCCAGCAAGATAAACAGGGGGCCTCAGCCCCAGCATTTT. The chain carries TRBV2 and TRBJ1-5; 9 positions agree with TRBD1. The germline V gene has CDR1 SNHLY and CDR2 FYNNEI. The CDR3 length is 14 residues. J lost 6 bases, V lost 7 bases, and 7 bases had no gene match.

The rearrangement uses TRBV6-5 and TRBJ2-1, with TRBD1 identical over 7 bases. CDR1 is MNHEY, CDR2 SVGAGI, per germline. The ends lost 0 bases at V and 7 bases at J; junction bases unmatched: 9. The CDR3 totals 16 residues. CDR3 residues: CASSYSRDSHPNEQFF. CDR3 in DNA: TGTGCCAGCAGTTACTCCCGGGACAGTCATCCAAATGAGCAGTTCTTC.

The V and J genes are TRBV4-3 and TRBJ2-1; no reliable D call. Germline CDR1 is LGHNA and CDR2 is YSLEER. Trimming took 2 bases from V and 6 from J, leaving 11 bases between them. This CDR3 spans 14 amino acids. This CDR3 reads CASSQTQALNEQFF. The CDR3 region has the DNA TGCGCCAGCAGCCAAACGCAGGCTCTCAATGAGCAGTTCTTC.

The genes are TRBV20-1 and TRBJ1-1, with no clear D. In germline, CDR1 is DFQATT, CDR2 SNEGSKA (reference sequence). Trimming removed 6 bases at V and 4 bases at J, with 6 bases between. This CDR3 spans 10 amino acids. The CDR3 loop reads CSAPPTEAFF. DNA of the CDR3: TGCAGTGCCCCTCCCACTGAAGCTTTCTTT.

This chain uses TRBV21-1 with TRBJ1-1. TRBV21-1 is designated a pseudogene. The CDR3 has 13 amino acids. For the CDR3, the DNA is TGTGCCAGCAGCAAACCTAGGGGCGGGAAAGCTTTCTTT. Translation gives CASSKPRGGKAFF.

V is TRBV12-3 or TRBV12-4 and J is TRBJ2-7; D remains unclear. V lost 3 bases and J lost 9, with 12 bases in between. The CDR3 spans 12 residues. CDR3 sequence reads: CASSFSPPWQYF. Written as DNA, the CDR3 is TGTGCCAGCAGTTTTAGTCCTCCGTGGCAGTACTTC.

V usage is TRBV28 and J usage is TRBJ1-2; 9 positions match TRBD1. Per germline, CDR1 MDHEN and CDR2 SYDVKM. The CDR3 runs 14 residues. J gave up 7 bases and V 2 bases, and 5 bases lay outside the gene matches. CDR3 protein: CASSLNGGQGGYTF. The DNA of the CDR3 is TGTGCCAGCAGTTTAAACGGGGGACAGGGTGGCTACACCTTC.

CDR3 sequence (DNA): TGTGCCAGCAGCTTCAACAGGGTGGGAGGCTACACCTTC. This sequence encodes CASSFNRVGGYTF. This chain links TRBV6-2 or TRBV6-3 with TRBJ1-2; D possibly corresponds to TRBD1 (6 bases). V lost 6 bases to trimming and J lost 8 bases, with 16 bases between them. CDR3 length equals 13 residues. Germline V gene data show CDR1 as MNHEY and CDR2 as SVGEGT.

This clone appeared once. The chain is built from TRBV20-1 and TRBJ2-7; 9 bases fit TRBD2. The germline V gene has CDR1 DFQATT and CDR2 SNEGSKA (reference sequence). This CDR3 spans 13 amino acids. Losses at the gene ends were 3 bases for V and 0 bases for J; bases not matched to a gene: 0. The DNA of the CDR3 is TGCAGTGCTAGTAGCGGGAGCTCCTACGAGCAGTACTTC. It is translated as CSASSGSSYEQYF.

V gene TRBV3-1 (or the pseudogene TRBV3-2) combines with J gene TRBJ2-5; D is possibly TRBD1 (6 bases). CDR3 length: 15 amino acids. Germline lookup yields CDR1 LGHDT and CDR2 YNNKEL (reference sequence). The V end lost 2 bases, the J end lost 1 base, and 11 bases lay between the germline ends. The CDR3 nucleotides are TGTGCCAGCAGCCAATCCCAGACAGGCCAAGAGACCCAGTACTTC. This encodes CASSQSQTGQETQYF.

The rearrangement links TRBV9 to TRBJ1-6; D is undetermined. CDR3 length: 14 residues. The V gene's germline CDR1 is SGDLS and CDR2 YYNGEE. V was trimmed by 4 bases and J by 9 bases, leaving 14 bases between them. As DNA, the CDR3 is TGTGCCAGCAGCTCCCAAGATGCCAGTTCACCCCTCCACTTT. It yields the protein CASSSQDASSPLHF. The full variable domain, completed using reference TRBV9 and TRBJ1-6, is DSGVTQTPKHLITATGQRVTLRCSPRSGDLSVYWYQQSLDQGLQFLIQYYNGEERAKGNILERFSAQQFPDLHSELNLSSLELGDSALYFCASSSQDASSPLHFGNGTRLTVT.

The genes are TRBV27 and TRBJ2-2; D possibly corresponds to TRBD1 (6 bases). The CDR3 is made up of 14 amino acids. Germline-derived CDR1 and CDR2 are MNHEY and SMNVEV (reference sequence). V lost 6 bases and J 4 bases, leaving 12 bases between the germline ends. CDR3 sequence: CASSSRRGTGELFF. In DNA, the CDR3 is TGTGCCAGCAGCTCCCGCAGGGGCACCGGGGAGCTGTTTTTT.

The chain recombines TRBV2 with TRBJ2-1, with 8 bases fitting TRBD2. Germline trimming cut 6 bases from V and 2 bases from J; bases unmatched to any gene: 9. This CDR3 region has 16 residues. The V gene's germline CDR1 is SNHLY and CDR2 FYNNEI. CDR3 coding DNA: TGTGCCAGCAGCGCACAAGTAGCGGGACCCTACAATGAGCAGTTCTTC. It translates to CASSAQVAGPYNEQFF.

The CDR3 sequence is CASSETLAGASPGELFF. Written as DNA, the CDR3 is TGTGCCAGCAGTGAAACCCTAGCGGGAGCGAGTCCCGGGGAGCTGTTTTTT. The V call is TRBV2, the J call TRBJ2-2, with 10 bases aligning to TRBD2. V lost 2 bases, J lost 6 bases, and 9 bases stayed unmatched. This CDR3 contains 17 residues. Germline values: CDR1 SNHLY, CDR2 FYNNEI.

The chain joins TRBV19 to TRBJ1-5; unclear D gene. The germline CDR1 and CDR2 sequences are LNHDA and SQIVND (reference sequence). The CDR3 extends over 15 amino acids. Trimming took off 10 bases at V and 7 bases at J, with 23 bases between the two ends. CDR3 protein: CATTVGSGVNQPQHF. Written as DNA, the CDR3 is TGTGCCACCACCGTAGGGAGTGGGGTTAACCAGCCCCAGCATTTT. Combining the CDR3 with reference TRBV19 and TRBJ1-5 gives the whole variable domain DGGITQSPKYLFRKEGQNVTLSCEQNLNHDAMYWYRQDPGQGLRLIYYSQIVNDFQKGDIAEGYSVSREKKESFPLTVTSAQKNPTAFYLCATTVGSGVNQPQHFGDGTRLSIL.

This clone was detected a few times. The V and J genes are TRBV9 and TRBJ2-5, with 7 bases that match TRBD2. V shed 7 bases, J shed 5 bases, and the junction held 14 bases outside the gene matches. The CDR3 extends over 15 amino acids. CDR1 and CDR2 (germline): SGDLS, YYNGEE. CDR3 DNA sequence: TGTGCCAGCTCTGTTAGCGGGTTGAGGAAGGAGACCCAGTACTTC. It translates to CASSVSGLRKETQYF. Complete variable domain (other parts from reference TRBV9 and TRBJ2-5): DSGVTQTPKHLITATGQRVTLRCSPRSGDLSVYWYQQSLDQGLQFLIQYYNGEERAKGNILERFSAQQFPDLHSELNLSSLELGDSALYFCASSVSGLRKETQYFGPGTRLLVL.

The V and J genes are TRBV19 and TRBJ2-7; a possible D gene is TRBD1 (6 bases). The CDR3 is made up of 13 amino acids. V shed 6 bases and J shed 2 bases, with 11 bases lying between them. CDR1 is LNHDA, CDR2 SQIVND, per germline (reference sequence). The CDR3 DNA is TGTGCCAGTAGCTCGACAGGCACCTACGAGCAGTACTTC. Protein product: CASSSTGTYEQYF.

In this sample, this clone turned up a few times. The J gene is TRBJ2-7, the V gene TRBV28; perhaps TRBD1 as D (5 bases). Per germline, CDR1 MDHEN and CDR2 SYDVKM. CDR3 length: 13 residues. Trimming left V 6 bases short and J 4 bases short, with 13 bases between. The CDR3 region is CASRFDRRYEQYF. Here the CDR3 DNA reads TGTGCCAGCAGGTTCGACAGACGATACGAGCAGTACTTC.

The V and J genes are TRBV6-5 and TRBJ2-2; tentatively, D is TRBD2 (6 bases). Trimming took 0 bases from V and 6 from J, leaving 14 bases between them. Germline V CDR1 and CDR2: MNHEY, SVGAGI. The CDR3 runs to 16 residues. The CDR3: CASSYSPGTPAGELFF. In nucleotides, the CDR3 is TGTGCCAGCAGTTACTCTCCCGGGACTCCCGCCGGGGAGCTGTTTTTT.

The rearrangement links TRBV7-2 to TRBJ2-5; D is undetermined. Germline lookup yields CDR1 SGHTA and CDR2 FQGNSA. Trimming left V 1 base short and J 5 bases short, with 8 bases between. The CDR3 has 13 amino acids. CDR3 in DNA: TGTGCCAGCAGCTTAGGTGAGCTGGAGACCCAGTACTTC. This gives the protein CASSLGELETQYF.

This rearrangement joins TRBV10-2 to TRBJ2-7, with D perhaps TRBD1 (6 bases). Germline CDR1 and CDR2: WSHSY and SAAADI. Trimming stripped 5 bases from V and 9 bases from J, with 14 bases between. The CDR3 totals 12 residues. The CDR3 region is CASSTSGVGQYF. The CDR3 DNA sequence: TGCGCCAGCAGTACGTCAGGGGTCGGGCAGTACTTC.

The chain has TRBV2 and TRBJ1-4, with D tentatively TRBD1 (5 bases). The CDR3 length is 16 residues. V lost 6 bases and J 7 bases, leaving 21 bases between the germline ends. The germline gives CDR1 SNHLY, CDR2 FYNNEI. CDR3 sequence (DNA): TGTGCCAGCAGATCCACGGGCAGGGTTGGCGGTGAAAAACTGTTTTTT. It yields the protein CASRSTGRVGGEKLFF.

This clone showed up many times. V usage is TRBV4-3 and J usage is TRBJ2-2; 9 nucleotides line up with TRBD1. The germline V gene has CDR1 LGHNA and CDR2 YSLEER. CDR3 length: 16 amino acids. J was trimmed by 5 bases and V by 4 bases; bases with no gene match: 8. CDR3: CASSLLEGQGTGELFF. The CDR3 DNA reads TGCGCCAGCAGCCTACTCGAGGGACAGGGTACCGGGGAGCTGTTTTTT.

V and J are TRBV7-3 and TRBJ1-5; 7 bases align to TRBD1. This CDR3 is built from 19 residues. CDR1 and CDR2 from the germline V gene are SGHTA and FQGTGA. Losses at the gene ends were 2 bases for V and 0 bases for J; bases not matched to a gene: 13. The DNA of the CDR3 is TGTGCCAGCAGCTTATGCGCGGGTGCGTGGGACAGTAGCAATCAGCCCCAGCATTTT. Its translation: CASSLCAGAWDSSNQPQHF.

CDR3 nucleotide sequence: TGTGCCAGTAGATTGCGGACTAGCGGGAGTACTGGGGAGCTGTTTTTT. This codes for CASRLRTSGSTGELFF. The V gene is TRBV19, the J gene TRBJ2-2; 13 bases are a match to TRBD2. The CDR3 is 16 amino acids. Germline-derived CDR1 and CDR2 are LNHDA and SQIVND (reference sequence). After removal of 6 bases from V and 8 bases from J, the junction contained 9 bases not matched to a gene.